A selection of T cell receptor beta chains follows, all from one sample in a study of T-cell memory formation after mild COVID-19. TCRdb redid the calling of the 5' RACE reads with MiXCR, one entry per CDR3 protein. The sample lists about 88,000 distinct CDR3 sequences, roughly 25% seen once, with around 45% in the top ten. The material sequenced was PBMCs or a T cell subset sorted from them (not recorded which). The receptor set was obtained from a man aged 18 to 29 who had mild COVID-19 (a few samples of this study predate the infection). Cell type and time point are not known. CDR3s include the opening cysteine and the closing phenylalanine or tryptophan. Each record gives: clone size, J gene, D gene, V gene, CDR3 DNA, CDR3 protein. The D gene is left open where the match is weak. Clone sizes are given selectively: once, few, many, or a class where the clone is expanded.

NA,TRBJ1-2,NA,TRBV10-3,TGTGCCATCAGTGCCGATGAGGCGGGGGGAGTTGATGGCTACACCTTC,CAISADEAGGVDGYTF
few,TRBJ1-1,NA,TRBV6-6,TGTGCCAGCAGTTACTCGTCAGGGGCTAACACTGAAGCTTTCTTT,CASSYSSGANTEAFF
few,TRBJ2-3,TRBD2,TRBV7-9,TGTGCCAGCAGCTTAGTACTAGCGGGGCTTGGGGATACGCAGTATTTT,CASSLVLAGLGDTQYF
NA,TRBJ1-2,TRBD1,TRBV7-9,TGTGCCAGCAGCTTAGGAGGGGACAGCTCCCACTTC,CASSLGGDSSHF
NA,TRBJ1-1,NA,TRBV7-9,TGTGCAAGCAGCTTACGGGGGGGCAAGGACACTGAAGCTTTCTTT,CASSLRGGKDTEAFF
few,TRBJ1-5,NA,TRBV7-8,TGTGCCAGCAGCTTATACGGCAATCAGCCCCAGCATTTT,CASSLYGNQPQHF
NA,TRBJ2-1,TRBD2,TRBV4-3,TGCGCCAGCAGCCACTCGGGGGGACTATACAATGAGCAGTTCTTC,CASSHSGGLYNEQFF
few,TRBJ2-5,TRBD2,TRBV6-5,TGTGCCAGCAGCCGACTAGCGGGGTACGAGACCCAGTACTTC,CASSRLAGYETQYF
few,TRBJ2-1,NA,TRBV20-1,TGCAGCCCGAGCGCCAGCTCCTACAATGAGCAGTTCTTC,CSPSASSYNEQFF
few,TRBJ2-2,NA,TRBV4-3,TGCGCCAGCAGCCAAGATTTGAGGGTTCCAGGGGAGCTGTTTTTT,CASSQDLRVPGELFF
few,TRBJ1-2,TRBD1,TRBV12-3/TRBV12-4,TGTGCCAGCAGTTTAGTTTCAGGGGACAGGGGGCTCGGCTACACCTTC,CASSLVSGDRGLGYTF
NA,TRBJ1-5,NA,TRBV4-3,TGCGCCAGCAGCCAAGATGGTTGGACATTGAATCAGCCCCAGCATTTT,CASSQDGWTLNQPQHF